This entry lists 7 T cell receptor beta chains sequenced from one sample in a study of T cell repertoires in cytomegalovirus infection. TCRdb reanalysed the reads using MiXCR and keeps one entry per CDR3 protein. The sample carries 160,000 or so distinct CDR3 sequences, around 22% recorded once. The sample comprised PBMCs. The receptor source for this set is a human donor in good health (CMV status not recorded). Some clones in this sample may be carry-over from other donors' samples.

The chain is built from TRBV4-3 and TRBJ2-1; D unresolved. The CDR3 extends over 14 amino acids. Germline CDR1 and CDR2: LGHNA and YSLEER. The V gene lost 1 base and the J gene lost 5 bases, with 9 bases spanning the gap. CDR3 sequence: CASSQVVRNNEQFF. In nucleotides, the CDR3 is TGCGCCAGCAGCCAAGTAGTCAGGAACAATGAGCAGTTCTTC.

This clonotype was observed at least ten times. This chain joins TRBV7-6 and TRBJ1-1; the D gene is possibly TRBD1 (6 bases). From germline, CDR1 is SGHVS and CDR2 FNYEAQ. Trimming pared 4 bases from V and 3 bases from J, leaving 9 bases between. CDR3 size: 13 residues. The CDR3 here is CASSSQGYTEAFF. DNA for the CDR3: TGTGCCAGCAGCTCTCAGGGGTACACTGAAGCTTTCTTT.

This sequence joins TRBV12-3 or TRBV12-4 and TRBJ1-5; D is possibly TRBD1 (5 bases). This CDR3 has 14 residues. The ends were cut back, 6 bases at V and 4 bases at J, with 13 bases in the middle. DNA of the CDR3: TGTGCCAGCAGCCCCCAGGGCGTGAATCAGCCCCAGCATTTT. Its translation is CASSPQGVNQPQHF.

There are a few counts of this clonotype. J is TRBJ2-7 and V is TRBV12-3 or TRBV12-4; 11 bases match TRBD2. This CDR3 comprises 16 residues. V lost 7 bases to trimming and J lost 2 bases; unmatched junction nucleotides: 10. The CDR3 nucleotides are TGTGCCAGCACCATTAGCGGGGGGGGACAGACCTACGAGCAGTACTTC. It is translated as CASTISGGGQTYEQYF.

The chain links TRBV20-1 to TRBJ1-1; D is uncertain. This CDR3 is built from 13 residues. Trimming took off 4 bases at V and 3 bases at J, with 12 bases between the two ends. CDR1 is DFQATT and CDR2 is SNEGSKA in the germline V gene (reference sequence). The CDR3 reads CSANPHTDTEAFF. The DNA of the CDR3 is TGCAGTGCTAACCCCCACACAGACACTGAAGCTTTCTTT.

This sequence joins TRBV28 and TRBJ2-1; 9 nucleotides match TRBD2. Per germline, CDR1 MDHEN and CDR2 SYDVKM. The CDR3 sequence is 16 residues long. J gave up 1 base and V 6 bases, and 7 bases lay outside the gene matches. CDR3 amino acids: CASRWSAGGSYNEQFF. In DNA form, the CDR3 reads TGTGCCAGCAGGTGGTCAGCGGGAGGTTCCTACAATGAGCAGTTCTTC.

J is TRBJ1-2 and V is TRBV19; D gene uncertain. The V end was cut by 3 bases, the J end by 2 bases, with 16 bases between. The CDR3 length is 16 residues. Germline loops: CDR1 LNHDA, CDR2 SQIVND (reference sequence). The CDR3 DNA reads TGTGCCAGTAGTATTCGAATCGTCAGTCTGAACTATGGCTACACCTTC. It codes for CASSIRIVSLNYGYTF.